These T cell receptor beta chains were read from a single sample in a study of T-cell reconstitution after alpha-beta-depleted transplantation in children. Using its own MiXCR run on the PCR reads, TCRdb lists one record per CDR3 protein. The sample holds 150,000 to 200,000 distinct CDR3 sequences, 6.5% to 7.5% seen once. The sample here was PBMCs from the stem cell graft donor, taken from the stem cell graft. These receptors all come from a human donor who donated a stem cell graft to a child with Wiskott-Aldrich syndrome. The CDR3 runs from the conserved cysteine through the conserved F or W. A D gene is named only where the DNA matches it firmly. Each size is how often the clone was seen (once, few, many) or a class if it is expanded.

v_gene: TRBV9; d_gene: .; j_gene: TRBJ1-2; abundance: many; CDR3aa: CASSAPARGGYTF; CDR3nt: TGTGCCAGCAGCGCCCCAGCCAGAGGTGGCTACACCTTC
v_gene: TRBV6-5; d_gene: .; j_gene: TRBJ2-1; abundance: many; CDR3aa: CASSNSGRGGDNEQFF; CDR3nt: TGTGCCAGCAGTAACTCGGGGCGAGGTGGGGACAATGAGCAGTTCTTC
v_gene: TRBV7-9; d_gene: TRBD1; j_gene: TRBJ1-2; abundance: many; CDR3aa: CASRSGQDPNYGYTF; CDR3nt: TGTGCCAGCAGGAGTGGACAGGACCCTAACTATGGCTACACCTTC
v_gene: TRBV5-1; d_gene: .; j_gene: TRBJ2-2; abundance: few; CDR3aa: CASSQLPRQERGSGELFF; CDR3nt: TGCGCCAGCAGCCAACTCCCAAGACAGGAACGAGGGTCCGGGGAGCTGTTTTTT
v_gene: TRBV5-6; d_gene: TRBD1; j_gene: TRBJ1-2; abundance: many; CDR3aa: CASRPGTGTYGYTF; CDR3nt: TGTGCCAGCAGACCCGGGACAGGAACCTATGGCTACACCTTC
v_gene: TRBV19; d_gene: TRBD2; j_gene: TRBJ2-1; abundance: many; CDR3aa: CASSIRASGRVQRSYNEQFF; CDR3nt: TGTGCCAGTAGTATTCGGGCTAGCGGGAGAGTACAGCGGTCCTACAATGAGCAGTTCTTC
v_gene: TRBV7-8; d_gene: .; j_gene: TRBJ2-7; abundance: many; CDR3aa: CASSLDRTQANEQYF; CDR3nt: TGTGCCAGCAGCTTAGATCGAACACAGGCGAACGAGCAGTACTTC
v_gene: TRBV20-1; d_gene: TRBD1; j_gene: TRBJ1-2; abundance: many; CDR3aa: CSARGDREIDYGYTF; CDR3nt: TGCAGTGCTAGGGGCGACAGGGAAATTGACTATGGCTACACCTTC
v_gene: TRBV18; d_gene: .; j_gene: TRBJ2-1; abundance: many; CDR3aa: CASSPAGVVRNEQFF; CDR3nt: TGTGCCAGCTCACCTGCCGGAGTTGTGCGCAATGAGCAGTTCTTC
v_gene: TRBV27; d_gene: TRBD2; j_gene: TRBJ2-1; abundance: many; CDR3aa: CASRGGGAEYNEQFF; CDR3nt: TGTGCCAGCAGGGGCGGGGGGGCGGAATACAATGAGCAGTTCTTC
v_gene: TRBV7-8; d_gene: TRBD1; j_gene: TRBJ1-1; abundance: many; CDR3aa: CASSLVSGTVRREAFF; CDR3nt: TGTGCCAGCAGCTTAGTCTCCGGGACAGTACGTCGTGAAGCTTTCTTT
v_gene: TRBV4-2; d_gene: TRBD2; j_gene: TRBJ2-1; abundance: many; CDR3aa: CASSQEGGGALHEQFF; CDR3nt: TGTGCCAGCAGCCAAGAGGGCGGGGGGGCCTTACATGAGCAGTTCTTC
v_gene: TRBV12-3/TRBV12-4; d_gene: TRBD1; j_gene: TRBJ1-6; abundance: many; CDR3aa: CASSFGTGVRNSPLHF; CDR3nt: TGTGCCAGCAGTTTCGGGACAGGGGTGAGGAATTCACCCCTCCACTTT
v_gene: TRBV19; d_gene: TRBD1; j_gene: TRBJ1-1; abundance: many; CDR3aa: CASSIGQGSTEAFF; CDR3nt: TGTGCCAGTAGTATAGGACAGGGATCGACTGAAGCTTTCTTT
v_gene: TRBV12-3/TRBV12-4; d_gene: TRBD1; j_gene: TRBJ2-7; abundance: many; CDR3aa: CASSLGTENYEQYF; CDR3nt: TGTGCCAGCAGCCTAGGGACAGAGAACTACGAGCAGTACTTC
v_gene: TRBV9; d_gene: .; j_gene: TRBJ2-1; abundance: many; CDR3aa: CASSVPGPSYNEQFF; CDR3nt: TGTGCCAGCAGCGTACCGGGACCGTCCTACAATGAGCAGTTCTTC
v_gene: TRBV24-1; d_gene: TRBD2; j_gene: TRBJ2-3; abundance: many; CDR3aa: CATSDLQGTSGGNTDTQYF; CDR3nt: TGTGCCACCAGTGATTTGCAGGGGACTAGCGGGGGAAACACAGATACGCAGTATTTT
v_gene: TRBV2; d_gene: .; j_gene: TRBJ2-1; abundance: many; CDR3aa: CASRHNEQFF; CDR3nt: TGTGCCAGCCGGCACAATGAGCAGTTCTTC
v_gene: TRBV5-1; d_gene: TRBD1; j_gene: TRBJ2-7; abundance: many; CDR3aa: CASSLTGGYYEQYF; CDR3nt: TGCGCCAGCAGCTTGACAGGGGGCTATTACGAGCAGTACTTC
v_gene: TRBV5-1; d_gene: .; j_gene: TRBJ2-1; abundance: many; CDR3aa: CASSSEPQGEQFF; CDR3nt: TGCGCCAGCAGCTCCGAACCGCAGGGTGAGCAGTTCTTC